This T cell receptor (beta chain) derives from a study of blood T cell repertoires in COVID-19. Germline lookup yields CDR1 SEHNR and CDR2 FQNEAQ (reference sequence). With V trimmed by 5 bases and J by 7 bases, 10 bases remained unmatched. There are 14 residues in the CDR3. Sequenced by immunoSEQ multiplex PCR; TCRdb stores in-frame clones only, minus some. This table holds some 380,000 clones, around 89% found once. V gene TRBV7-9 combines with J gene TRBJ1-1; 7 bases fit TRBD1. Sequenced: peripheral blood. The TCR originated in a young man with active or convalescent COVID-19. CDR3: CASSPPRGLNEAFF. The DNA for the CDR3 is TGTGCCAGCAGCCCCCCGAGGGGGCTAAATGAAGCTTTCTTT. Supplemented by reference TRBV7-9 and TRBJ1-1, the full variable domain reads DTGVSQNPRHKITKRGQNVTFRCDPISEHNRLYWYRQTLGQGPEFLTYFQNEAQLEKSRLLSDRFSAERPKGSFSTLEIQRTEQGDSAMYLCASSPPRGLNEAFFGQGTRLTVV.